This is a list of T cell receptor beta chains from one sample in a study of post-analysis software for immune sequencing data. TCRdb re-analysed the PCR reads in MiXCR, keeping a single row per CDR3 protein. The sample records around 710,000 distinct CDR3 sequences, about 45% being singletons. The sample consisted of blood. The source is a girl aged 10 to 17 with multiple sclerosis. The CDR3 runs from the conserved cysteine through the conserved F or W. A D gene is named only where the DNA matches it firmly. Some rows have no size entry. The others give once, few or many, or a class for an expanded clone.

cdr3_aa: CASSLSGGGEEQYF
cdr3_nt: TGCGCCAGCAGCTTGTCCGGCGGGGGGGAGGAGCAGTACTTC
j_call: TRBJ2-7
v_call: TRBV5-1
d_call: TRBD2
clone_size: -

cdr3_aa: CSVDTGQGHSYEQYF
cdr3_nt: TGCAGCGTAGACACGGGACAGGGGCACTCCTACGAGCAGTACTTC
j_call: TRBJ2-7
v_call: TRBV29-1
d_call: TRBD1
clone_size: -

cdr3_aa: CASSLGSGKLPQHF
cdr3_nt: TGTGCCAGCAGTTTAGGGTCAGGGAAGTTGCCCCAGCATTTT
j_call: TRBJ1-5
v_call: TRBV12-3/TRBV12-4
d_call: -
clone_size: -

cdr3_aa: CASSLARNEQFF
cdr3_nt: TGTGCCAGCTCACTAGCGCGAAATGAGCAGTTCTTC
j_call: TRBJ2-1
v_call: TRBV5-1
d_call: TRBD2
clone_size: many

cdr3_aa: CSVEPGRAQYF
cdr3_nt: TGCAGCGTTGAGCCAGGACGGGCCCAGTACTTC
j_call: TRBJ2-5
v_call: TRBV29-1
d_call: -
clone_size: -

cdr3_aa: CASSTHPGTGPFYSNQPQHF
cdr3_nt: TGTGCCAGCAGTACTCACCCCGGGACAGGGCCTTTCTATAGCAATCAGCCCCAGCATTTT
j_call: TRBJ1-5
v_call: TRBV6-5
d_call: TRBD1
clone_size: -

cdr3_aa: CATTRAGQGSTEAFF
cdr3_nt: TGTGCCACCACTCGGGCCGGACAGGGATCCACTGAAGCTTTCTTT
j_call: TRBJ1-1
v_call: TRBV12-3/TRBV12-4
d_call: TRBD1
clone_size: -

cdr3_aa: CASSLRLRGTSGVNEQFF
cdr3_nt: TGTGCCAGCAGCCTGAGGCTTCGTGGGACTAGCGGGGTAAATGAGCAGTTCTTC
j_call: TRBJ2-1
v_call: TRBV7-9
d_call: TRBD2
clone_size: -

cdr3_aa: CASSLAGSGRAVNEQFF
cdr3_nt: TGTGCCAGCAGCTTAGCGGGTAGCGGGAGGGCGGTCAATGAGCAGTTCTTC
j_call: TRBJ2-1
v_call: TRBV7-6
d_call: TRBD2
clone_size: many

cdr3_aa: CASSFLLAGVLDTQYF
cdr3_nt: TGTGCCAGCAGTTTCTTACTAGCGGGAGTCTTAGATACGCAGTATTTT
j_call: TRBJ2-3
v_call: TRBV12-3/TRBV12-4
d_call: TRBD2
clone_size: few

cdr3_aa: CASSLIGQGAPHEQYF
cdr3_nt: TGTGCCAGCAGTTTAATCGGGCAGGGGGCGCCCCACGAGCAGTACTTC
j_call: TRBJ2-7
v_call: TRBV12-3/TRBV12-4
d_call: TRBD1
clone_size: few

cdr3_aa: CSAKRTGRDEQFF
cdr3_nt: TGCAGTGCTAAAAGGACAGGGAGAGATGAGCAGTTCTTC
j_call: TRBJ2-1
v_call: TRBV20-1
d_call: TRBD1
clone_size: few

cdr3_aa: CASSRTSIGTDTQYF
cdr3_nt: TGTGCCAGCAGCCGGACTAGCATTGGCACGGATACGCAGTATTTT
j_call: TRBJ2-3
v_call: TRBV27
d_call: TRBD2
clone_size: once

cdr3_aa: CASSPSTGGTGELFF
cdr3_nt: TGTGCCAGCAGCCCTTCCACAGGGGGCACCGGGGAGCTGTTTTTT
j_call: TRBJ2-2
v_call: TRBV5-5
d_call: TRBD1
clone_size: -

cdr3_aa: CASSLGDISNTEAFF
cdr3_nt: TGCGCCAGCAGCTTGGGTGACATATCCAACACTGAAGCTTTCTTT
j_call: TRBJ1-1
v_call: TRBV5-1
d_call: -
clone_size: -

cdr3_aa: CASSEYPDTQYF
cdr3_nt: TGTGCCAGCAGTGAATATCCGGATACGCAGTATTTT
j_call: TRBJ2-3
v_call: TRBV2
d_call: -
clone_size: few

cdr3_aa: CASSLGQGGGKLFF
cdr3_nt: TGTGCCAGCAGTTTAGGGCAGGGGGGCGGAAAACTGTTTTTT
j_call: TRBJ1-4
v_call: TRBV12-3/TRBV12-4
d_call: TRBD1
clone_size: -

cdr3_aa: CVSSQDLTRTVNYGYTF
cdr3_nt: TGTGTCAGCAGCCAAGATCTGACACGGACTGTTAACTATGGCTACACCTTC
j_call: TRBJ1-2
v_call: TRBV3-1
d_call: -
clone_size: -

cdr3_aa: CASSQVGGQGLHGQYF
cdr3_nt: TGCGCCAGCAGCCAAGTAGGGGGGCAGGGTCTCCACGGGCAGTACTTC
j_call: TRBJ2-7
v_call: TRBV4-3
d_call: -
clone_size: -

cdr3_aa: CASSLASGRGVYYEQYF
cdr3_nt: TGTGCCAGCAGTCTGGCTAGCGGGAGAGGGGTCTATTACGAGCAGTACTTC
j_call: TRBJ2-7
v_call: TRBV12-3/TRBV12-4
d_call: TRBD2
clone_size: few

cdr3_aa: CASRRRTSDNTDTQYF
cdr3_nt: TGTGCCAGCAGACGCCGGACTAGCGATAACACAGATACGCAGTATTTT
j_call: TRBJ2-3
v_call: TRBV28
d_call: TRBD2
clone_size: -

cdr3_aa: CATSTFSGLVDEQFF
cdr3_nt: TGTGCCACCAGCACTTTCTCGGGACTAGTCGATGAGCAGTTCTTC
j_call: TRBJ2-1
v_call: TRBV15
d_call: TRBD2
clone_size: -

cdr3_aa: CASSLGTSGKVTQYF
cdr3_nt: TGTGCCAGCAGTCTCGGGACTAGCGGAAAAGTGACCCAGTACTTC
j_call: TRBJ2-5
v_call: TRBV6-5
d_call: TRBD2
clone_size: -

cdr3_aa: CASSFKSGLKTTETQYF
cdr3_nt: TGTGCCAGCAGTTTCAAGTCGGGACTAAAAACTACGGAGACCCAGTACTTC
j_call: TRBJ2-5
v_call: TRBV28
d_call: TRBD2
clone_size: few

cdr3_aa: CASSLPLTPYRDEKLFF
cdr3_nt: TGTGCCAGCAGCTTACCCTTAACTCCTTACAGGGATGAAAAACTGTTTTTT
j_call: TRBJ1-4
v_call: TRBV7-9
d_call: -
clone_size: -

cdr3_aa: CSVTETGVYGYTF
cdr3_nt: TGCAGCGTGACGGAAACAGGGGTCTATGGCTACACCTTC
j_call: TRBJ1-2
v_call: TRBV29-1
d_call: TRBD1
clone_size: -

cdr3_aa: CASSAGRANQPQHF
cdr3_nt: TGTGCCAGCAGCGCCGGGAGGGCCAATCAGCCCCAGCATTTT
j_call: TRBJ1-5
v_call: TRBV7-9
d_call: -
clone_size: few

cdr3_aa: CASSLGTGNGYTF
cdr3_nt: TGTGCCAGCAGTTTGGGGACAGGGAATGGCTACACCTTC
j_call: TRBJ1-2
v_call: TRBV12-3/TRBV12-4
d_call: TRBD1
clone_size: -

cdr3_aa: CASSMQGMGNYGYTF
cdr3_nt: TGTGCCAGCAGTATGCAGGGGATGGGAAACTATGGCTACACCTTC
j_call: TRBJ1-2
v_call: TRBV27
d_call: -
clone_size: -